This entry describes one T cell receptor beta chain. The data are from a study of blood T cell repertoires in COVID-19. On the study more broadly: Sample material is recorded as cDNA or gDNA derived from T cells, B-cell-depleted T cells, or PBMCs.

J lost 3 bases, V lost 1 base, and 14 bases had no gene match. The CDR3 loop spans 20 amino acids. Germline V gene lookup returns CDR1 SGHVS and CDR2 FQNEAQ. Source study methods: Reference gene primer amplification in the assay estimated nucleated cell counts. Only in-frame clones appear in the TCRdb table, and some are missing; sequencing was by immunoSEQ multiplex PCR. V and J calls and clone size are as listed in that table; D and trimming were resolved from the DNA. The sample consists of around 70,000 clones, 90% of them appearing once. This clonotype was obtained from a human donor in a cohort sampled during active COVID-19. The genes are TRBV7-8 and TRBJ2-3, with 12 bases matching TRBD2. Source material: peripheral blood. CDR3 protein: CASSLVRRASGRARTDTQYF. As DNA, the CDR3 is TGTGCCAGCAGCTTAGTTCGCAGGGCTAGCGGGAGGGCTCGGACAGATACGCAGTATTTT.